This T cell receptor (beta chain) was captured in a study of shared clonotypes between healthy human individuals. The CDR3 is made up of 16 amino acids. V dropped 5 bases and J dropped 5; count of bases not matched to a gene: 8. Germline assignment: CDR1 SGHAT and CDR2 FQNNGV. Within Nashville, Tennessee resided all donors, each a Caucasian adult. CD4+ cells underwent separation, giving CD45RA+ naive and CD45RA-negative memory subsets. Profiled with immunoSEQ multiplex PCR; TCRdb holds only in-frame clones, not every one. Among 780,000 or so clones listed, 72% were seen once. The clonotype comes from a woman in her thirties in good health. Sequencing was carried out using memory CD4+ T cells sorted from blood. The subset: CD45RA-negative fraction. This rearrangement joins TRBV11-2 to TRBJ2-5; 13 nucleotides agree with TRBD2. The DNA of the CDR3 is TGTGCCAGCAGCCCTGGACTAGCGGGAGTGTTGGAGACCCAGTACTTC. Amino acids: CASSPGLAGVLETQYF.